The rows below give T cell receptor beta chains drawn from one sample of a study of blood T cells in healthy people across ages. TCRdb re-analysed the 5' RACE reads in MiXCR, keeping a single row per CDR3 protein. Among 600,000 to 1,000,000 distinct CDR3 sequences listed, roughly 25% were seen once. These same data were also listed under a study on T cells of mothers and their children.

Specimen: blood. The receptors here all came from a boy aged 5 to 17 in good health. CDR3s include the opening cysteine and the closing phenylalanine or tryptophan.

TRBV7-3	TRBJ2-5	CASSLTSAKQETQYF
TRBV7-9	TRBJ2-7	CASSLGGDRDEQYF
TRBV7-2	TRBJ2-7	CASSTNLEQYF
TRBV6-5	-	CASSWGQGFNEQFF
TRBV29-1	TRBJ2-2	CSVEPGTGELFF
TRBV29-1	TRBJ2-7	CSVVLGAYEQYF
TRBV28	TRBJ1-3	CASSRDVHSGNTIYF
TRBV29-1	TRBJ1-1	CSVEKGGRNTEAFF
TRBV28	TRBJ2-7	CASSFGLLSSYEQYF
TRBV7-6	TRBJ2-7	CASSLYGEPHEQYF
TRBV2	TRBJ1-4	CASSEEGEKLFF
TRBV4-3	TRBJ2-5	CASSQETDRRETQYF
TRBV7-3	TRBJ2-6	CAGRGPGLSGANVLTF
TRBV4-3	TRBJ2-3	CASSQSQAGLDPRDTQYF
TRBV28	TRBJ2-7	CASSFPSGQGLYEQYF
TRBV7-9	TRBJ2-4	CASSLIDTKNIQYF
TRBV29-1	TRBJ1-2	CSVKDYGYTF
TRBV4-3	TRBJ2-5	CASSRGRGGKETQYF
TRBV10-3	TRBJ2-1	CAMVEGCDNEQLF
TRBV7-2	TRBJ1-2	CASSLIVGDYGYTF
TRBV20-1	TRBJ2-2	CSATDSGGKNTGELFF
TRBV28	TRBJ2-7	CASTLLNEQYF
TRBV19	TRBJ1-1	CASSKTLNTEAFF
TRBV4-2	TRBJ2-5	CASSQGVFEYF
TRBV18	TRBJ1-5	CASSPPLAGQPQHF
TRBV3-1	TRBJ2-5	CASSQGTVGQETQYF
TRBV10-3	TRBJ2-5	CAISEGAGEQYF
TRBV7-9	-	CASSIRPDRDYEQYF
TRBV28	TRBJ2-1	CASKLNREQFF
TRBV7-2	TRBJ2-2	CASSLAPATGELFF
TRBV12-3/TRBV12-4	TRBJ2-3	CASSPVRDTQYF
TRBV12-3/TRBV12-4	TRBJ2-2	CASIGIPAGELFF
TRBV10-3	TRBJ2-2	CAISDIGGNTGELFF
TRBV9	-	CASSVGSLTEQYF
TRBV4-1	TRBJ2-5	CASSQVYVLGETQYF
TRBV2	-	CASSEGSGPYEQYF
TRBV20-1	TRBJ2-5	CSASVRTREETQYF
TRBV29-1	TRBJ2-7	CSVKQGFGYEQYF
TRBV6-6	TRBJ2-7	CASSPNQEQYF
TRBV28	TRBJ1-4	CASSRDIGEKLFF
TRBV5-1	TRBJ2-7	CASRQGLAGTSYEQYF
TRBV20-1	TRBJ2-1	CSAISGTSYNEQFF
TRBV20-1	TRBJ2-7	CSARDRGGAYEQYF
TRBV5-6	TRBJ1-5	CASSQIRAPGDQPQHF
TRBV2	TRBJ2-7	CASSELTGGLSEQYF
TRBV20-1	TRBJ1-4	CSARSQSPNEKLFF
TRBV3-1	TRBJ1-6	CASSQPSSYNSPLHF
TRBV7-2	TRBJ2-1	CASSHGTREFF
TRBV12-3/TRBV12-4	TRBJ2-1	CASRQGQGAYNEQFF
TRBV28	TRBJ1-4	CASAQVQGLDEKLFF
TRBV20-1	TRBJ2-7	CSARRDRALYEQYF
TRBV14	TRBJ1-1	CASSQLGSVTEAFF
TRBV28	TRBJ2-3	CASSQTSGSPPDTQYF
TRBV28	TRBJ1-4	CASSPLGTTNEKLFF
TRBV4-1	TRBJ1-4	CASSLRQGTNEKLFF
TRBV2	TRBJ2-7	CASRDTGTSAAGPYEQYF
TRBV7-2	TRBJ1-5	CASSFQQGTVDQPQHF